This TCR beta chain came from a study of T-cell memory formation after mild COVID-19. Regarding this clonotype: Its antigen is currently unknown.

TCRdb independently ran MiXCR on the 5' RACE reads; one entry per CDR3 protein. The sample lists 130,000 to 150,000 distinct CDR3 sequences, 6% occurring once. Overall study results and limits: The authors did not confirm SARS-CoV-2 specificity of second-wave clones peaking day 37.

Sequencing used PBMCs or a T cell subset sorted from them (not recorded which). The clonotype comes from an adult woman who had mild COVID-19 (a few samples of this study predate the infection). Cell type and time point are not known.

In nucleotides, the CDR3 is TGTGCCTGGGGACGGGCGAAGGACAGGGAATTTGAAAAACTGTTTTTT. Protein sequence: CAWGRAKDREFEKLFF. The chain links TRBV30 to TRBJ1-4; 8 bases line up with TRBD1. CDR1 is GTSNPN, CDR2 SVGIG, per germline (reference sequence). CDR3 size: 16 residues. With 5 bases clipped from V and 7 bases from J, the junction kept 15 bases outside the gene matches.